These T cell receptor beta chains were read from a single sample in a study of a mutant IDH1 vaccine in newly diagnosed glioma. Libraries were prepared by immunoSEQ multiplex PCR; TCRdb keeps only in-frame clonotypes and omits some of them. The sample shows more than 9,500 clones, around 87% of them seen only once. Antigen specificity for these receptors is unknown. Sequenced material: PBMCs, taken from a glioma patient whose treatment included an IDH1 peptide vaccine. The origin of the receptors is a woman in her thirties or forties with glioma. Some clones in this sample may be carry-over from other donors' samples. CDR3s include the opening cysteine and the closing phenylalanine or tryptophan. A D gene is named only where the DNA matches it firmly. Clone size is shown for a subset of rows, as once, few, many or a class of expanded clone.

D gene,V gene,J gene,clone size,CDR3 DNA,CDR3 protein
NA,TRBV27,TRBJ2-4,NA,TGTGCCAGCAGTCCCCTCACAAAGGCCAAAAACATTCAGTACTTC,CASSPLTKAKNIQYF
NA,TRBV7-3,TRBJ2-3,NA,TGTGCCAGCAGCTCCGTTGTTGGGGATACGCAGTATTTT,CASSSVVGDTQYF
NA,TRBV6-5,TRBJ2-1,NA,TGTGCCAGACACCCCAAGTTCCCGTTCTTC,CARHPKFPFF
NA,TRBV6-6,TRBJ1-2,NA,TGTGCCAGCATCAAACGAGAGGGCAGCGACTATGGCTACACCTTC,CASIKREGSDYGYTF
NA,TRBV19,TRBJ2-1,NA,TGTGCCAGTAGTATAGTGGGAGACTACAATGAGCAGTTCTTC,CASSIVGDYNEQFF
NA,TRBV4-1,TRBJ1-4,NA,TGCGCCAGCAGCCCGTCGGAACAGGGAGTCGAAAAACTGTTTTTT,CASSPSEQGVEKLFF
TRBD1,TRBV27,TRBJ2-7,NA,TGTGCCAGCAGTTTAGGACAGGGCGCCTACGAGCAGTACTTC,CASSLGQGAYEQYF
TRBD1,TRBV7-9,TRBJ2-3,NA,TGTGCCAGCAGCTTGGGGGGACAGGTGGGCACAGATACGCAGTATTTT,CASSLGGQVGTDTQYF
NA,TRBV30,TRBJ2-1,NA,TGTGCCTGGAGGGATACAGAGGTGCGGAATGAGCAGTTCTTC,CAWRDTEVRNEQFF
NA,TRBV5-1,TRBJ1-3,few,TGCGCCAGCAGCTCCCCAGACTCTGGAAACACCATATATTTT,CASSSPDSGNTIYF
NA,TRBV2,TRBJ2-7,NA,TGTGCCAGCAGCCCGCGGGCAGGGGCCTCTTTCGAGCAGTACTTC,CASSPRAGASFEQYF
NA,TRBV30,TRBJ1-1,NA,TGTGCCTGGGGTAGTTTAGGGACCAACATCGCTGAAGCTTTCTTT,CAWGSLGTNIAEAFF
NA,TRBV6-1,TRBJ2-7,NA,TGTGCCAGCAGTGTTGCGGGCTACGAGCAGTACTTC,CASSVAGYEQYF
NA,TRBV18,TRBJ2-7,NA,TGTGCCAGCTCACCGACGGGCTACGAGCAGTACTTC,CASSPTGYEQYF
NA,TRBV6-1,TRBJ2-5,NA,TGTGCCAGCGCACGGAATCGCCAAGACGAGACCCAGTACTTC,CASARNRQDETQYF
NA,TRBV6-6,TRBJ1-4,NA,TGTGCCAGCAGTTACCCGGGAATAAATGAAAAACTGTTTTTT,CASSYPGINEKLFF
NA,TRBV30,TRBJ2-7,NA,TGTGCCTGGTCGGACAGCTACGAGCAGTACTTC,CAWSDSYEQYF
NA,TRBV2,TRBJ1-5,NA,TGTGCCAGCAGACAATCGGGGCAGCCCCAGCATTTT,CASRQSGQPQHF
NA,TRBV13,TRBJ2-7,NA,TGTGCCAGCAGCTTAGACTCCCACTACGAGCAGTACTTC,CASSLDSHYEQYF
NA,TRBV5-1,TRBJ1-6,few,TGCGCCAGCAGCTCCTGGACAGCCCGGAATTCACCCCTCCACTTT,CASSSWTARNSPLHF
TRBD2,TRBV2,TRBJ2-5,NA,TGTGCCAGCTCCCGGGGGGTAGCGGGGGCCCAAGAGACCCAGTACTTC,CASSRGVAGAQETQYF
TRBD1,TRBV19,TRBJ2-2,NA,TGTGCCAGTAGTAGTAGATCTTACGGGACAGGGAACACCGGGGAGCTGTTTTTT,CASSSRSYGTGNTGELFF